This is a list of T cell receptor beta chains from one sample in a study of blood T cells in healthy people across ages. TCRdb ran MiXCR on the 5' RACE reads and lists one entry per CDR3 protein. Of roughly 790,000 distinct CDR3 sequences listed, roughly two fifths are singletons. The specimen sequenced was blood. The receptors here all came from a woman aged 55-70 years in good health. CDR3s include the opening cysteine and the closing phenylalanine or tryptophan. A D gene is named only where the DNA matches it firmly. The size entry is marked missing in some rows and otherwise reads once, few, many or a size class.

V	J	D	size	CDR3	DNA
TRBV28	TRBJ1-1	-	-	CASSLRQMNTEAFF	TGTGCCAGCAGTTTAAGGCAGATGAACACTGAAGCTTTCTTT
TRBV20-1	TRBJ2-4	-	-	CSAPIPGAENIQYF	TGCAGTGCCCCAATCCCTGGGGCCGAAAACATTCAGTACTTC
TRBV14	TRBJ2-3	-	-	CASSPLRTRRNTDTQYF	TGTGCCAGCAGCCCTCTTCGGACACGGAGGAACACAGATACGCAGTATTTT
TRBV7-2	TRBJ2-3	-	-	CASSKVLTDTQYF	TGTGCCAGCAGCAAAGTTCTGACAGATACGCAGTATTTT
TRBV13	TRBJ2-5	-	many	CASSNRGETGTQYF	TGTGCCAGCTCAAACCGAGGGGAAACGGGGACCCAGTACTTC
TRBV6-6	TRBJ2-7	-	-	CASSYRQGPGHEQYF	TGTGCCAGCAGTTACCGGCAAGGTCCGGGGCACGAGCAGTACTTC
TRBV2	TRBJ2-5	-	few	CASRPNPPRSVNQETQYF	TGTGCCAGCAGGCCTAACCCGCCAAGGTCTGTCAACCAAGAGACCCAGTACTTC
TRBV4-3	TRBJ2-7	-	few	CASSQDLTERAYEQYF	TGCGCCAGCAGCCAAGATTTAACGGAACGGGCCTACGAGCAGTACTTC
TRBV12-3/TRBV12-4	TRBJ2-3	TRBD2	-	CASSSLAGGKGDTQYF	TGTGCCAGCAGTTCCTTAGCGGGCGGGAAGGGAGATACGCAGTATTTT
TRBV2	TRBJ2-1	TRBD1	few	CASTRGQGEYNEQFF	TGTGCCAGCACCAGGGGACAGGGAGAGTACAATGAGCAGTTCTTC
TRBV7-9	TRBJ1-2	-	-	CASSVSNYGHTF	TGTGCCAGCTCAGTGTCTAACTATGGCCACACCTTC
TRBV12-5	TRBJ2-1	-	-	CASGLDDPHNEQFF	TGTGCTAGTGGTTTGGACGACCCCCACAATGAGCAGTTCTTC
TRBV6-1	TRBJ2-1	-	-	CASSEFQGSYNEQFF	TGTGCCAGCAGTGAATTTCAGGGCTCCTACAATGAGCAGTTCTTC
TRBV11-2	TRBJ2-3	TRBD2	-	CASSPPRGGAQYF	TGTGCCAGCAGCCCCCCTCGGGGGGGGGCGCAGTATTTT
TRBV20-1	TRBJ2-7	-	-	CSARPVSTYLDEQYF	TGCAGTGCTAGACCGGTCTCCACCTACCTTGACGAGCAGTACTTC
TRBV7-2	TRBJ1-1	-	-	CASSGQGLLGFSTEAFF	TGTGCCAGCAGCGGCCAGGGGCTCTTAGGGTTTAGCACTGAAGCTTTCTTT
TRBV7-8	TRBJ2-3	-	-	CASSLGWSLSRADTQYF	TGTGCCAGCAGCTTAGGGTGGAGTTTATCCCGCGCAGATACGCAGTATTTT
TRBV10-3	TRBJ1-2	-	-	CAISDREKGNYGYTF	TGTGCCATCAGTGATCGGGAAAAGGGAAACTATGGCTACACCTTC
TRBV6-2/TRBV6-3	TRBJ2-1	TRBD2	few	CASRDPLEAGGPPEQFF	TGTGCCAGCAGGGACCCTTTAGAAGCGGGAGGGCCCCCTGAGCAGTTCTTC
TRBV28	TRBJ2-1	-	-	CASDASGGSYNEQFF	TGTGCCAGCGATGCCTCTGGCGGCTCCTACAATGAGCAGTTCTTC
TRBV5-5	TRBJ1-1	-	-	CASSFEPNTEAFF	TGTGCCAGCAGCTTTGAACCCAACACTGAAGCTTTCTTT
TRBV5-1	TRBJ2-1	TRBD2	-	CASSLVPSGGAGEETQFF	TGCGCCAGCAGCTTGGTGCCTAGCGGGGGGGCCGGAGAAGAGACCCAGTTCTTC
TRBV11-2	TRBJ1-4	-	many	CASSTSGLSEKLFF	TGTGCCAGCAGCACCTCAGGGTTAAGTGAAAAACTGTTTTTT
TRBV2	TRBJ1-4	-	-	CASSGQLNEKLFF	TGTGCCAGCAGTGGGCAGCTTAATGAAAAACTGTTTTTT
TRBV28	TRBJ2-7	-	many	CASSTLGAGPSEQYF	TGTGCCAGCAGTACGTTAGGGGCGGGACCCTCCGAGCAGTACTTC
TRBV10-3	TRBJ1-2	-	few	CAISGSQGGYGYTF	TGTGCCATCAGTGGGAGTCAGGGCGGCTATGGCTACACCTTC
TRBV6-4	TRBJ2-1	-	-	CASSDGNCRSSYNEQFF	TGTGCCAGCAGTGACGGGAACTGCCGGAGCTCCTACAATGAGCAGTTCTTC
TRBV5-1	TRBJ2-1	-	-	CASSSSRPVLPNEQFF	TGCGCCAGCAGCAGTTCGAGGCCCGTTCTTCCTAATGAGCAGTTCTTC
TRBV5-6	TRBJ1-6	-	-	CASSFAWGGYSPLHF	TGTGCCAGCAGCTTTGCGTGGGGGGGTTATTCACCCCTCCACTTT